The rows below give T cell receptor beta chains drawn from one sample of a study of shared clonotypes between healthy human individuals. Libraries were prepared by immunoSEQ multiplex PCR; TCRdb keeps only in-frame clonotypes and omits some of them. The sample carries roughly 2,000,000 clones, roughly 93% recorded once. Sequenced material: naive CD8+ T cells from PBMCs. The source of these receptors is a man aged 18 to 29 in good health. Some clones in this sample may be carry-over from other donors' samples. CDR3s include the opening cysteine and the closing phenylalanine or tryptophan. Each record gives: CDR3 DNA, CDR3 protein, D gene, V gene, J gene, clone size, CDR3 length. The D gene is left open where the match is weak. Rows give clone size only sometimes, using once, few, many, or a class for an expanded clone.

CDR3 DNA: TGTGCCAGCACCCCACGGGCACCCTACGAGCAGTACTTC
CDR3 protein: CASTPRAPYEQYF
D gene: NA
V gene: TRBV14
J gene: TRBJ2-7
clone size: NA
CDR3 length: 13

CDR3 DNA: TGTGCCAGCAGCCCCCTGGAGGGCGGCTACACCTTC
CDR3 protein: CASSPLEGGYTF
D gene: NA
V gene: TRBV9
J gene: TRBJ1-2
clone size: NA
CDR3 length: 12

CDR3 DNA: TGTGCCAGCAGCCCGGGCGGGCCCTACGAGCAGTACTTC
CDR3 protein: CASSPGGPYEQYF
D gene: NA
V gene: TRBV7-3
J gene: TRBJ2-7
clone size: NA
CDR3 length: 13

CDR3 DNA: TGCAGCGTTGTACCGGGAGGGGGCGAATGGAACACTGAAGCTTTCTTT
CDR3 protein: CSVVPGGGEWNTEAFF
D gene: TRBD1
V gene: TRBV29-1
J gene: TRBJ1-1
clone size: NA
CDR3 length: 16

CDR3 DNA: TGCAGCGGTCGCAGGGTCCCGGAACAAGAGACCCAGTACTTC
CDR3 protein: CSGRRVPEQETQYF
D gene: NA
V gene: TRBV29-1
J gene: TRBJ2-5
clone size: NA
CDR3 length: 14

CDR3 DNA: TGTGCCGTAAAAGGTCGGGCTGGGGCCAACGTCCTGACTTTC
CDR3 protein: CAVKGRAGANVLTF
D gene: NA
V gene: TRBV6-1
J gene: TRBJ2-6
clone size: NA
CDR3 length: 14

CDR3 DNA: TGTGCCAGCAGTTTACCCCCCTACGAGCAGTACTTC
CDR3 protein: CASSLPPYEQYF
D gene: NA
V gene: TRBV27
J gene: TRBJ2-7
clone size: NA
CDR3 length: 12

CDR3 DNA: TGTGCCAGTAGACAGGACTTGAACACTGAAGCTTTCTTT
CDR3 protein: CASRQDLNTEAFF
D gene: NA
V gene: TRBV19
J gene: TRBJ1-1
clone size: NA
CDR3 length: 13

CDR3 DNA: TGTGCCAGCAGCGTAGCGGGGGGGCTCTATGGCTACACCTTC
CDR3 protein: CASSVAGGLYGYTF
D gene: NA
V gene: TRBV9
J gene: TRBJ1-2
clone size: NA
CDR3 length: 14

CDR3 DNA: TGTGCCAGCAGTTTGTCAGGGAAATCCTACGAGCAGTACTTC
CDR3 protein: CASSLSGKSYEQYF
D gene: NA
V gene: TRBV27
J gene: TRBJ2-7
clone size: NA
CDR3 length: 14

CDR3 DNA: TGCGCCAGCAGCCAACGTCAGGGGGCCAATGAGCAGTTCTTC
CDR3 protein: CASSQRQGANEQFF
D gene: TRBD1
V gene: TRBV4-1
J gene: TRBJ2-1
clone size: once
CDR3 length: 14

CDR3 DNA: TGCAGCGTCCGAGCGGGGTGGACCACTGAAGCTTTCTTT
CDR3 protein: CSVRAGWTTEAFF
D gene: NA
V gene: TRBV29-1
J gene: TRBJ1-1
clone size: once
CDR3 length: 13

CDR3 DNA: TGTGCCAGCAGCTCTACAGGGGGCGGTGGGGCCAACGTCCTGACTTTC
CDR3 protein: CASSSTGGGGANVLTF
D gene: TRBD1
V gene: TRBV11-2
J gene: TRBJ2-6
clone size: NA
CDR3 length: 16

CDR3 DNA: TGTGCCAGCAGTGACTCCGCCGGGACAGAATACGAGCAGTACTTC
CDR3 protein: CASSDSAGTEYEQYF
D gene: TRBD1
V gene: TRBV6-6
J gene: TRBJ2-7
clone size: NA
CDR3 length: 15

CDR3 DNA: TGCGCCAGCAGCCAACTATTAGCGGACTACAATGAGCAGTTCTTC
CDR3 protein: CASSQLLADYNEQFF
D gene: NA
V gene: TRBV4-3
J gene: TRBJ2-1
clone size: NA
CDR3 length: 15

CDR3 DNA: TGCGCCAGCAGCCCCCATGGGGAGCCGGGACTTTCCTACAATGAGCAGTTCTTC
CDR3 protein: CASSPHGEPGLSYNEQFF
D gene: NA
V gene: TRBV4-3
J gene: TRBJ2-1
clone size: NA
CDR3 length: 18

CDR3 DNA: TGTGCCAGTAGTATAGGGGGGATCTCCACCGGGGAGCTGTTTTTT
CDR3 protein: CASSIGGISTGELFF
D gene: NA
V gene: TRBV19
J gene: TRBJ2-2
clone size: NA
CDR3 length: 15

CDR3 DNA: TGTGCCAGCAGTTACTCGGACAGCCAAGAGACCCAGTACTTC
CDR3 protein: CASSYSDSQETQYF
D gene: NA
V gene: TRBV6-5
J gene: TRBJ2-5
clone size: NA
CDR3 length: 14

CDR3 DNA: TGTGCCAGCAGCTCCATAGCGATAACCCAAGAGACCCAGTACTTC
CDR3 protein: CASSSIAITQETQYF
D gene: NA
V gene: TRBV7-6
J gene: TRBJ2-5
clone size: NA
CDR3 length: 15

CDR3 DNA: TGTGCCAGCAGCCTGGGCTCCTACGAGCAGTACTTC
CDR3 protein: CASSLGSYEQYF
D gene: NA
V gene: TRBV7-9
J gene: TRBJ2-7
clone size: NA
CDR3 length: 12

CDR3 DNA: TGTGCCTGGAATGCCGGACAGGGGAGGGAGACCCAGTACTTC
CDR3 protein: CAWNAGQGRETQYF
D gene: TRBD1
V gene: TRBV30
J gene: TRBJ2-5
clone size: few
CDR3 length: 14

CDR3 DNA: TGTGCCAGCAGCTTTCAGGGGAGGTGGGACAATGAGCAGTTCTTC
CDR3 protein: CASSFQGRWDNEQFF
D gene: NA
V gene: TRBV7-9
J gene: TRBJ2-1
clone size: NA
CDR3 length: 15

CDR3 DNA: TGTGCCAGCAGTGGGGGACTAGCGGTCTACAATGAGCAGTTCTTC
CDR3 protein: CASSGGLAVYNEQFF
D gene: TRBD2
V gene: TRBV2
J gene: TRBJ2-1
clone size: NA
CDR3 length: 15

CDR3 DNA: TGTGCCAGCTCACCACCGGGACAACCGAACACTGAAGCTTTCTTT
CDR3 protein: CASSPPGQPNTEAFF
D gene: NA
V gene: TRBV18
J gene: TRBJ1-1
clone size: NA
CDR3 length: 15

CDR3 DNA: TGTGCCAGCAGTGGGACAGCTCGCACAGATACGCAGTATTTT
CDR3 protein: CASSGTARTDTQYF
D gene: TRBD1
V gene: TRBV6-6
J gene: TRBJ2-3
clone size: NA
CDR3 length: 14

CDR3 DNA: TGTGCCAGCCGTCTAGGGCGAACTGGAAACACCATATATTTT
CDR3 protein: CASRLGRTGNTIYF
D gene: NA
V gene: TRBV6-5
J gene: TRBJ1-3
clone size: NA
CDR3 length: 14

CDR3 DNA: TGTGCCAGCAGTTACTCGAGTGGCGATGGAGGTACGCAGTATTTT
CDR3 protein: CASSYSSGDGGTQYF
D gene: NA
V gene: TRBV6-5
J gene: TRBJ2-3
clone size: NA
CDR3 length: 15

CDR3 DNA: TGTGCCAGCAGCTCTGGTAGGGGGGATTTCGGGGAGACCCAGTACTTC
CDR3 protein: CASSSGRGDFGETQYF
D gene: NA
V gene: TRBV11-3
J gene: TRBJ2-5
clone size: NA
CDR3 length: 16

CDR3 DNA: TGTGCCAGCAGCTTAAAGACTAGCCAAATTTTCAATGAGCAGTTCTTC
CDR3 protein: CASSLKTSQIFNEQFF
D gene: TRBD2
V gene: TRBV11-3
J gene: TRBJ2-1
clone size: NA
CDR3 length: 16

CDR3 DNA: TGTGCCAGCAGTTCCGGGACAGCTACTGAAGCTTTCTTT
CDR3 protein: CASSSGTATEAFF
D gene: TRBD1
V gene: TRBV25-1
J gene: TRBJ1-1
clone size: NA
CDR3 length: 13

CDR3 DNA: TGTGCCAGCAGCTACAACTCCTACAATGAGCAGTTCTTC
CDR3 protein: CASSYNSYNEQFF
D gene: NA
V gene: TRBV6-5
J gene: TRBJ2-1
clone size: NA
CDR3 length: 13

CDR3 DNA: TGTGCCAGCAGCGTAGCTCGGACTAGCGGGAGCTCCTACAATGAGCAGTTCTTC
CDR3 protein: CASSVARTSGSSYNEQFF
D gene: TRBD2
V gene: TRBV9
J gene: TRBJ2-1
clone size: NA
CDR3 length: 18

CDR3 DNA: TGTGCCAGTAGTATCCGCGACAGTACCTACGAGCAGTACTTC
CDR3 protein: CASSIRDSTYEQYF
D gene: NA
V gene: TRBV19
J gene: TRBJ2-7
clone size: NA
CDR3 length: 14

CDR3 DNA: TGTGCCAGCAGCCGAAGTATAACTGAAGCTTTCTTT
CDR3 protein: CASSRSITEAFF
D gene: NA
V gene: TRBV5-6
J gene: TRBJ1-1
clone size: NA
CDR3 length: 12

CDR3 DNA: TGTGCCAGCAGCGTAGCGTTCAATGAGCAGTTCTTC
CDR3 protein: CASSVAFNEQFF
D gene: NA
V gene: TRBV9
J gene: TRBJ2-1
clone size: NA
CDR3 length: 12

CDR3 DNA: TGTGCCAGCAGCGTAGTGCAAGATGAGCAGTTCTTC
CDR3 protein: CASSVVQDEQFF
D gene: NA
V gene: TRBV9
J gene: TRBJ2-1
clone size: NA
CDR3 length: 12

CDR3 DNA: TGTGCCAGCAGCTTTCCGGGACAGGGTTATGACACTGAAGCTTTCTTT
CDR3 protein: CASSFPGQGYDTEAFF
D gene: TRBD1
V gene: TRBV11-2
J gene: TRBJ1-1
clone size: NA
CDR3 length: 16

CDR3 DNA: TGTGCCAGCAGTTTATCCAGGGGAGAAACTGAAGCTTTCTTT
CDR3 protein: CASSLSRGETEAFF
D gene: NA
V gene: TRBV28
J gene: TRBJ1-1
clone size: NA
CDR3 length: 14

CDR3 DNA: TGTGCCAGCAGCTTATCACTAGCGGCAAATGAGCAGTTCTTC
CDR3 protein: CASSLSLAANEQFF
D gene: TRBD2
V gene: TRBV7-7
J gene: TRBJ2-1
clone size: NA
CDR3 length: 14

CDR3 DNA: TGCGCCAGCAGCCAAGATAGGGCCGCTGAAGCTTTCTTT
CDR3 protein: CASSQDRAAEAFF
D gene: NA
V gene: TRBV4-3
J gene: TRBJ1-1
clone size: NA
CDR3 length: 13

CDR3 DNA: TGTGCCAGCAGCCCAGGGTCCGGAAACACCATATATTTT
CDR3 protein: CASSPGSGNTIYF
D gene: NA
V gene: TRBV7-6
J gene: TRBJ1-3
clone size: NA
CDR3 length: 13

CDR3 DNA: TGCGCCAGCAGCCCAGGAAGGGACAGGGGATCCGGAAACACCATATATTTT
CDR3 protein: CASSPGRDRGSGNTIYF
D gene: TRBD1
V gene: TRBV5-1
J gene: TRBJ1-3
clone size: NA
CDR3 length: 17

CDR3 DNA: TGTGCCAGCAGCGTGAGCGGGAGGGCCCTTTTCTTC
CDR3 protein: CASSVSGRALFF
D gene: TRBD2
V gene: TRBV9
J gene: TRBJ2-1
clone size: NA
CDR3 length: 12

CDR3 DNA: TGTGCCAGCAGTCTTTCAGGGACAGCAGCCTACGAGCAGTACTTC
CDR3 protein: CASSLSGTAAYEQYF
D gene: TRBD1
V gene: TRBV27
J gene: TRBJ2-7
clone size: NA
CDR3 length: 15

CDR3 DNA: TGTGCCAGCAGCTTAGTAGGGGGCGGACATGGCTACACCTTC
CDR3 protein: CASSLVGGGHGYTF
D gene: TRBD1
V gene: TRBV7-9
J gene: TRBJ1-2
clone size: few
CDR3 length: 14

CDR3 DNA: TGCAGCGCCTCGACAGGGTGGGTAACTGAAGCTTTCTTT
CDR3 protein: CSASTGWVTEAFF
D gene: TRBD1
V gene: TRBV29-1
J gene: TRBJ1-1
clone size: NA
CDR3 length: 13

CDR3 DNA: TGTGCCATCAGTGCAGGGGCGGGGCAGCCCCAGCATTTT
CDR3 protein: CAISAGAGQPQHF
D gene: NA
V gene: TRBV10-3
J gene: TRBJ1-5
clone size: NA
CDR3 length: 13

CDR3 DNA: TGTGCCAGCAGCCCTCGAGGTGGGAGGGTTAACGAGCAGTACTTC
CDR3 protein: CASSPRGGRVNEQYF
D gene: TRBD2
V gene: TRBV9
J gene: TRBJ2-7
clone size: NA
CDR3 length: 15